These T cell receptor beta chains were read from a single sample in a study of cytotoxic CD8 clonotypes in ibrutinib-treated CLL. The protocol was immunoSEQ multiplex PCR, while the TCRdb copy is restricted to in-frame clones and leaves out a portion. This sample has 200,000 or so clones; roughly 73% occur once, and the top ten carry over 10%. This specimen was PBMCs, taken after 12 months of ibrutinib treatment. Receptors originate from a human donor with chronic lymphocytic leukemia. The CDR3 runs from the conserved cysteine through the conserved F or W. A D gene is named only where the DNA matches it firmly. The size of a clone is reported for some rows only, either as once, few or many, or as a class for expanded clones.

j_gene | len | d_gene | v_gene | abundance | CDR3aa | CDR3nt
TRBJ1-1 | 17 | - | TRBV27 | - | CASSPGRRGILNTEAFF | TGTGCCAGCAGCCCCGGTAGGCGGGGGATATTGAACACTGAAGCTTTCTTT
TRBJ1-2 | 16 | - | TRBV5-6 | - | CASSLEVGGSNYGYTF | TGTGCCAGCAGCTTGGAAGTGGGGGGTTCTAACTATGGCTACACCTTC
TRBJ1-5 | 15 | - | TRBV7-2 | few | CASSLGWGSNQPQHF | TGTGCCAGCAGCTTAGGTTGGGGGAGCAATCAGCCCCAGCATTTT
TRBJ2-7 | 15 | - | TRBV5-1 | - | CASSTLTGSSYEQYF | TGCGCCAGCAGCACCCTGACAGGTAGCTCCTACGAGCAGTACTTC
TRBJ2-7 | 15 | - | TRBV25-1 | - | CASSEGGSDPYEQYF | TGTGCCAGCAGTGAAGGCGGGTCCGACCCCTACGAGCAGTACTTC
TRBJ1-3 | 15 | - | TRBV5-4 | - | CASSSRLSPGGTIYF | TGTGCCAGCAGCTCGCGACTCTCGCCCGGGGGCACCATATATTTT
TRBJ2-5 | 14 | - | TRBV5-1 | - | CASSLGLRPETQYF | TGCGCCAGCTCTCTGGGTCTAAGACCGGAGACCCAGTACTTC
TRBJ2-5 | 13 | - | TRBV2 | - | CASSPAQVQTQYF | TGTGCCAGCAGTCCTGCCCAAGTTCAGACCCAGTACTTC
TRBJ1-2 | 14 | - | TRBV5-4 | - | CASSLEGSVFGYTF | TGTGCCAGCAGCTTGGAGGGCAGCGTCTTTGGCTACACCTTC
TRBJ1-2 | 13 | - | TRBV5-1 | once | CASTPRTGYGYTF | TGCGCCAGCACCCCCAGAACGGGCTATGGCTACACCTTC
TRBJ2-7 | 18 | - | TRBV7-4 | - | CASSLGEWMGSSMFEQYF | TGTGCCAGCAGCTTAGGTGAATGGATGGGATCCTCGATGTTCGAGCAGTACTTC
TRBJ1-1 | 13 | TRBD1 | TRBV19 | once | CAISTGGTTEAFF | TGTGCCATCTCGACAGGGGGCACCACTGAAGCTTTCTTT
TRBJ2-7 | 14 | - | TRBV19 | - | CASSMGQELQEQYF | TGTGCCAGTAGTATGGGGCAGGAGCTACAAGAGCAGTACTTC
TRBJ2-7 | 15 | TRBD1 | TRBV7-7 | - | CASSLGTGTSYEQYF | TGTGCTAGCAGCTTAGGGACAGGAACCTCCTACGAGCAGTACTTC
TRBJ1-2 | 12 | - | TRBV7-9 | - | CASSLGGFGYTF | TGTGCCAGCAGCTTAGGGGGGTTTGGCTACACCTTC
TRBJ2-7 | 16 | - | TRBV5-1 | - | CASSFPTGLSSYEQYF | TGCGCCAGCAGCTTTCCGACAGGCCTAAGCTCCTACGAGCAGTACTTC
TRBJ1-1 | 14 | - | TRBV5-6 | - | CASSLGTPGTEAFF | TGTGCCAGCAGTCTAGGAACCCCCGGGACTGAAGCTTTCTTT
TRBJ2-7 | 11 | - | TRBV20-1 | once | CSARGAYEQYF | TGCAGTGCTAGAGGGGCCTACGAGCAGTACTTC
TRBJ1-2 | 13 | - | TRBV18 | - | CASSPPGGGGYTF | TGTGCCAGCTCACCACCTGGAGGCGGTGGCTACACCTTC
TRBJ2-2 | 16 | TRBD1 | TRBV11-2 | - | CASSLVRSRGTGELFF | TGTGCCAGCAGCTTAGTTAGGAGCAGGGGGACCGGGGAGCTGTTTTTT
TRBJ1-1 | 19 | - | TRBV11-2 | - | CASTSGGRDGGPTNTEAFF | TGTGCCAGCACCTCCGGGGGCAGAGATGGGGGGCCAACGAACACTGAAGCTTTCTTT
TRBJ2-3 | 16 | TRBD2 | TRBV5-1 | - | CASSLEPAGWEDTQYF | TGCGCCAGCAGCTTGGAGCCAGCGGGGTGGGAGGATACGCAGTATTTT
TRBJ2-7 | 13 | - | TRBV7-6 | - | CASRQREIDEQYF | TGTGCCAGCAGGCAGAGGGAGATCGACGAGCAGTACTTC
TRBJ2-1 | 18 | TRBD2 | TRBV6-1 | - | CASSESASGSSRYNEQFF | TGTGCCAGCAGTGAATCGGCTAGCGGGAGCTCTAGGTACAATGAGCAGTTCTTC
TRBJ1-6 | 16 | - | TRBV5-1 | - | CASSSRVGSYNSPLHF | TGCGCCAGCAGCTCGAGAGTGGGATCTTATAATTCACCCCTCCACTTT
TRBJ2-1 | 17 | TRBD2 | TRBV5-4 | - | CASSLGLAGAGYNEQFF | TGTGCCAGCAGCTTGGGGCTAGCGGGAGCGGGTTACAATGAGCAGTTCTTC
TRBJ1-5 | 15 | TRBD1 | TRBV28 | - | CASRPGDRDNQPQHF | TGTGCCAGCAGACCCGGGGACAGGGACAATCAGCCCCAGCATTTT
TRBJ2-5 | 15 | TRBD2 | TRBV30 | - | CAWSVPSGGEETQYF | TGTGCCTGGAGTGTACCTAGCGGGGGGGAAGAGACCCAGTACTTC
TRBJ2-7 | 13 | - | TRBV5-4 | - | CASSAQGPYEQYF | TGTGCCAGCAGCGCCCAGGGACCCTACGAGCAGTACTTC
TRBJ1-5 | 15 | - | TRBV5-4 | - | CASSLDPGQNQPQHF | TGTGCCAGCAGCTTGGACCCGGGACAAAATCAGCCCCAGCATTTT
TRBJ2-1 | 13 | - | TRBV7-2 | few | CASSLSGNNEQFF | TGTGCCAGCAGCTTGTCAGGGAACAATGAGCAGTTCTTC
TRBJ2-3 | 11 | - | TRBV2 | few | CASSFGDTQYF | TGTGCCAGCAGTTTCGGCGATACGCAGTATTTT
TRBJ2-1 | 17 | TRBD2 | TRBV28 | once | CASSFPLGGSSYNEQFF | TGTGCCAGCAGTTTTCCCCTCGGGGGGAGCTCCTACAATGAGCAGTTCTTC
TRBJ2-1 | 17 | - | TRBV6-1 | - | CASSDPQGFATYNEQFF | TGTGCCAGCAGTGACCCCCAAGGATTCGCCACGTACAATGAGCAGTTCTTC
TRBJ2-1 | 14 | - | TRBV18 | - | CASSQLLEFNEQFF | TGTGCCAGCTCCCAGTTGCTTGAATTTAATGAGCAGTTCTTC
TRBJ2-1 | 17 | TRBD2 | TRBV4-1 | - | CASSYYAGTTLYNEQFF | TGCGCCAGCAGCTATTACGCCGGGACTACCCTTTACAATGAGCAGTTCTTC
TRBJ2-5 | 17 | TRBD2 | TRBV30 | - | CAWRGLAGGRGQETQYF | TGTGCCTGGAGGGGACTAGCGGGGGGCCGGGGTCAAGAGACCCAGTACTTC
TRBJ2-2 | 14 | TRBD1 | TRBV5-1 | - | CASSSGQGTGELFF | TGCGCCAGCAGCTCGGGACAGGGAACCGGGGAGCTGTTTTTT
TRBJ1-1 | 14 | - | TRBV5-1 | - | CASSLSQGVPEAFF | TGCGCCAGCAGCTTGTCACAGGGCGTTCCTGAAGCTTTCTTT
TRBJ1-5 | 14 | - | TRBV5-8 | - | CASSLVAALRPQHF | TGTGCCAGCAGCTTGGTCGCAGCCCTAAGGCCCCAGCATTTT
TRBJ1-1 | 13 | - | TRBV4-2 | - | CASSQGFWTEAFF | TGTGCCAGCAGCCAAGGGTTTTGGACTGAAGCTTTCTTT
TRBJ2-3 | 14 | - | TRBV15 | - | CATSTRQTDPDQYF | TGTGCCACCAGCACCCGACAGACAGATCCCGATCAGTATTTT
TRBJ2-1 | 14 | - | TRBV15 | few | CATRDTFSYNEQFF | TGTGCCACCCGGGACACCTTCTCCTACAATGAGCAGTTCTTC
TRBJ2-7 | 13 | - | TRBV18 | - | CASSLGEGHEQYF | TGTGCCAGCTCACTAGGCGAGGGCCACGAGCAGTACTTC
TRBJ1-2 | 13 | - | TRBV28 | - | CASSPRPLYGYTF | TGTGCCAGCAGTCCCAGACCGCTCTATGGCTACACCTTC
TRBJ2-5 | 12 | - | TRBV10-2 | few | CASSTGPGTQYF | TGCGCCAGCTCGACAGGCCCGGGGACCCAGTACTTC
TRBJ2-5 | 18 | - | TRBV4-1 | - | CASSQGPFRGARRETQYF | TGCGCCAGCAGCCAAGGCCCCTTTCGGGGGGCAAGGAGAGAGACCCAGTACTTC
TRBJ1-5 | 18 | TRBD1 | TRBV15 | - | CATSRSWTGGGGNQPQHF | TGTGCCACCAGCAGATCTTGGACAGGGGGAGGAGGCAATCAGCCCCAGCATTTT
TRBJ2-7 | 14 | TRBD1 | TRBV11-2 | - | CASSLTGSSYEQYF | TGTGCCAGCAGCTTGACAGGGAGCTCCTACGAGCAGTACTTC